This is a list of T cell receptor beta chains from one sample in a study of a mutant IDH1 vaccine in newly diagnosed glioma. These receptors' antigens are unknown. Clones were sequenced by immunoSEQ multiplex PCR, and TCRdb holds only the in-frame ones, with some missing. The sample has tens of thousands of clones, about 80% seen once. Here the sequenced sample was PBMCs, taken from a glioma patient whose treatment included an IDH1 peptide vaccine. These TCRs come from a woman aged 18-29 years with glioma. Each CDR3 is given with its conserved first and last residue. The D gene is left open where the match is weak. Expanded clones get a size class; other rows say once, few or many, or leave the size out.

cdr3_nt: TGTGCCAGCAGCTCCTCGGGGGCTCGGGAGACCCAGTACTTC
cdr3_aa: CASSSSGARETQYF
clone_size: once
d_call: .
v_call: TRBV5-6
j_call: TRBJ2-5

cdr3_nt: TGCGCCAGCAGCAGTACCGGGGGCGAGGGCAATCAGCCCCAGCATTTT
cdr3_aa: CASSSTGGEGNQPQHF
clone_size: once
d_call: .
v_call: TRBV5-1
j_call: TRBJ1-5

cdr3_nt: TGTGCCAGCAGAGGGTTCTACGAGCAGTACTTC
cdr3_aa: CASRGFYEQYF
clone_size: .
d_call: .
v_call: TRBV6-1
j_call: TRBJ2-7

cdr3_nt: TGTGCCAGCAGGGCGACAGGGGGAACAGCTTTCTTT
cdr3_aa: CASRATGGTAFF
clone_size: once
d_call: TRBD1
v_call: TRBV2
j_call: TRBJ1-1

cdr3_nt: TGTGCCAGCAGCCAACCTAGGAGCAGAAGTACTGAAAAACTGTTTTTT
cdr3_aa: CASSQPRSRSTEKLFF
clone_size: .
d_call: .
v_call: TRBV7-2
j_call: TRBJ1-4

cdr3_nt: TGTGCCAGTAGTATGAGGCAGGTGAACACTGAAGCTTTCTTT
cdr3_aa: CASSMRQVNTEAFF
clone_size: .
d_call: .
v_call: TRBV19
j_call: TRBJ1-1

cdr3_nt: TGTGCCTGGAGTCGGGCAGACTACAATGAGCAGTTCTTC
cdr3_aa: CAWSRADYNEQFF
clone_size: .
d_call: .
v_call: TRBV30
j_call: TRBJ2-1

cdr3_nt: TGTGCCAGCAGGACCCGGAGGCAGGGAAATGAAAAACTGTTTTTT
cdr3_aa: CASRTRRQGNEKLFF
clone_size: .
d_call: .
v_call: TRBV6-1
j_call: TRBJ1-4

cdr3_nt: TGTGCCAGCTCGTCTACAGGGGCCCGCTATGGCTACACCTTC
cdr3_aa: CASSSTGARYGYTF
clone_size: .
d_call: TRBD1
v_call: TRBV18
j_call: TRBJ1-2

cdr3_nt: TGCGCCAGCAGCTTTGGGGTTAACTATGGCTACACCTTC
cdr3_aa: CASSFGVNYGYTF
clone_size: once
d_call: .
v_call: TRBV5-1
j_call: TRBJ1-2

cdr3_nt: TGCAGCGCCTACAGGGTCGGCGTGACAGATACGCAGTATTTT
cdr3_aa: CSAYRVGVTDTQYF
clone_size: .
d_call: .
v_call: TRBV29-1
j_call: TRBJ2-3

cdr3_nt: TGCGCCAGCACTATGGACGGGAACACCGGGGAGCTGTTTTTT
cdr3_aa: CASTMDGNTGELFF
clone_size: .
d_call: .
v_call: TRBV5-1
j_call: TRBJ2-2

cdr3_nt: TGTGCCAGCAGCTTAAGGGAATCTAGCACAGATACGCAGTATTTT
cdr3_aa: CASSLRESSTDTQYF
clone_size: .
d_call: .
v_call: TRBV7-2
j_call: TRBJ2-3

cdr3_nt: TGTGCCAGCAGCGTAGGGTTCGGGGAGCTGTTTTTT
cdr3_aa: CASSVGFGELFF
clone_size: .
d_call: .
v_call: TRBV9
j_call: TRBJ2-2

cdr3_nt: TGTGCCAGCTTCAGCTGGGGGGGCTCCTACGAGCAGTACTTC
cdr3_aa: CASFSWGGSYEQYF
clone_size: .
d_call: TRBD2
v_call: TRBV6-5
j_call: TRBJ2-7